What follows are 30 T cell receptor beta chains derived from one specimen sequenced in a study of beta chain features in type 1 diabetes. Expressed TCRB transcripts were sequenced because the isolated RNA had all been reverse transcribed beforehand. Only in-frame clones appear in the TCRdb table, and some are missing; sequencing was by immunoSEQ multiplex PCR. The sample carries a few hundred thousand clones, more than 13% recorded once. Sequenced material: naive CD4+ T cells from blood. These receptors were taken from a woman between 18 and 29 years old in good health.

This rearrangement joins TRBV5-1 to TRBJ2-1; tentative D call: TRBD1 (5 bases). Trimming removed 0 bases from V and 7 bases from J, with 8 bases in between. Germline values: CDR1 SGHRS, CDR2 YFSETQ. This CDR3 has 13 amino acids. CDR3 amino acids: CASSLEGENEQFF. DNA for the CDR3: TGCGCCAGCAGCTTGGAAGGGGAAAATGAGCAGTTCTTC.

This clone was seen a few times. The rearrangement uses TRBV2 and TRBJ2-3; D unclear. V lost 8 bases and J 5 bases, leaving 11 bases between the germline ends. Per germline, CDR1 SNHLY and CDR2 FYNNEI. This CDR3 spans 12 amino acids. The CDR3 here is CASRYGGDTQYF. Written as DNA, the CDR3 is TGTGCCAGCCGGTATGGTGGAGATACGCAGTATTTT.

The rearrangement links TRBV5-6 to TRBJ2-1; 7 bases agree with TRBD2. Germline CDR1 is SGHDT and CDR2 is YYEEEE. This CDR3 comprises 14 residues. The V segment lost 3 bases and the J segment 8 bases; nucleotides outside the gene matches: 8. The CDR3 here is CASSSQAGADEQFF. CDR3 DNA: TGTGCCAGCAGCTCGCAGGCGGGAGCGGATGAGCAGTTCTTC.

The chain links TRBV15 to TRBJ2-7; 7 bases are a match to TRBD2. V dropped 5 bases and J dropped 2; count of bases not matched to a gene: 6. The CDR3 spans 14 residues. The germline V gene has CDR1 LNHNV and CDR2 YYDKDF (reference sequence). The CDR3 region is CATSDGGSPYEQYF. The CDR3, as DNA: TGTGCCACCAGCGACGGGGGGAGCCCCTACGAGCAGTACTTC.

The chain has TRBV7-2 and TRBJ1-5; maybe TRBD1 (5 bases). Germline V gene sequence: CDR1 SGHTA, CDR2 FQGNSA. Between the trimmed V and J ends, which lost 6 bases and 0 bases, there was a span of 12 bases. The CDR3 is 15 amino acids. The CDR3 coding sequence is TGTGCCAGCAGTCGCCAGGGTCCTAGCAATCAGCCCCAGCATTTT. Translating gives CASSRQGPSNQPQHF. Looking up the rest from reference TRBV7-2 and TRBJ1-5 gives the full variable domain: GAGVSQSPSNKVTEKGKDVELRCDPISGHTALYWYRQSLGQGLEFLIYFQGNSAPDKSGLPSDRFSAERTGGSVSTLTIQRTQQEDSAVYLCASSRQGPSNQPQHFGDGTRLSIL.

This chain connects TRBV7-2 to TRBJ2-5; D is unclear. The CDR3 contains 16 residues. CDR1 is SGHTA, CDR2 FQGNSA, per germline. V was trimmed by 4 bases and J by 1 base, leaving 16 bases between them. Here the CDR3 DNA reads TGTGCCAGCAGCTCCCGTGTAGGAGCACTCCAAGAGACCCAGTACTTC. Residues: CASSSRVGALQETQYF.

The chain combines TRBV29-1 with TRBJ1-1; D not certain. The CDR3 spans 14 residues. The germline CDR1 and CDR2 sequences are SQVTM and ANQGSEA. V lost 4 bases and J 1 base, leaving 13 bases between the germline ends. CDR3 loop: CSVGRGSANTEAFF. In DNA, the CDR3 is TGCAGCGTTGGAAGAGGGAGTGCGAACACTGAAGCTTTCTTT.

This clone was counted a few times. This chain uses TRBV5-4 with TRBJ1-5; D might be TRBD1 (6 bases). Germline CDR1 is SGHNT and CDR2 is YYREEE (reference sequence). Trimming stripped 0 bases from V and 4 bases from J, with 11 bases between. CDR3 length: 15 amino acids. The CDR3 is CASSLAPGENQPQHF. CDR3 DNA sequence: TGTGCCAGCAGCTTGGCCCCAGGGGAAAATCAGCCCCAGCATTTT.

The sample holds a few counts of this clone. The J gene is TRBJ1-1, the V gene TRBV14; 8 bases agree with TRBD1. The CDR3 spans 15 residues. The V gene end was trimmed by 4 bases and the J gene end by 0 bases; junction bases not matched to a gene: 4. Germline CDR1 is SGHDN and CDR2 is FVKESK. The CDR3 DNA sequence: TGTGCCAGCAGCCGGAGACAGGGGTTGAACACTGAAGCTTTCTTT. Its protein product is CASSRRQGLNTEAFF. The whole variable domain, remainder taken from reference TRBV14 and TRBJ1-1, is EAGVTQFPSHSVIEKGQTVTLRCDPISGHDNLYWYRRVMGKEIKFLLHFVKESKQDESGMPNNRFLAERTGGTYSTLKVQPAELEDSGVYFCASSRRQGLNTEAFFGQGTRLTVV.

V and J are TRBV6-1 and TRBJ2-3; weak D call: TRBD1 (6 bases). Germline V CDR1 and CDR2: MNHNS, SASEGT. V lost 2 bases, J lost 1 base, and 10 bases lay in between. This CDR3 spans 15 amino acids. CDR3 DNA: TGTGCCAGCAGTGAACCGGGACACGGCACAGATACGCAGTATTTT. As protein: CASSEPGHGTDTQYF.

The V and J genes are TRBV15 and TRBJ2-1; D may be TRBD1 (5 bases). Trimming stripped 5 bases from V and 1 base from J, with 15 bases between. The CDR3 consists of 16 residues. Germline V gene data show CDR1 as LNHNV and CDR2 as YYDKDF (reference sequence). The DNA for the CDR3 is TGTGCCACCAGCTCCAATCGGCAGGGTTCCTACAATGAGCAGTTCTTC. The encoded protein is CATSSNRQGSYNEQFF.

This clone was detected only a few times. This chain uses TRBV28 with TRBJ2-5; 7 bases are a match to TRBD1. The junction had 10 bases not matched to a gene; V was cut back by 6 bases and J by 3 bases. Germline assignment: CDR1 MDHEN and CDR2 SYDVKM. The CDR3 runs to 15 residues. CDR3 nucleotides: TGTGCCAGCAGACGTCCTCCCGGGACAGAAGAGACCCAGTACTTC. Protein: CASRRPPGTEETQYF.

This clone was found a few times. The V gene is TRBV30, the J gene TRBJ1-1; D is unclear. Trimming removed 1 base at V and 1 base at J, with 7 bases between. CDR1 GTSNPN and CDR2 SVGIG come from the germline V gene (reference sequence). The CDR3 is 13 amino acids. CDR3 nucleotides: TGTGCCTGGAGTGCACACCAGAACACTGAAGCTTTCTTT. Translation gives CAWSAHQNTEAFF.

The chain uses TRBV18 and TRBJ2-7, with D perhaps TRBD2 (7 bases). This CDR3 spans 14 amino acids. The V gene lost 3 bases and the J gene lost 7 bases, with 16 bases spanning the gap. CDR1 is KGHSH, CDR2 LQKENI, per germline. The CDR3: CASSPSRGAPEQYF. The CDR3 bases are TGTGCCAGCTCACCGTCCCGGGGGGCTCCGGAGCAGTACTTC. Complete variable domain (other parts from reference TRBV18 and TRBJ2-7): NAGVMQNPRHLVRRRGQEARLRCSPMKGHSHVYWYRQLPEEGLKFMVYLQKENIIDESGMPKERFSAEFPKEGPSILRIQQVVRGDSAAYFCASSPSRGAPEQYFGPGTRLTVT.

Of note for this clone: Because the CDR3's place on the DNA is in doubt, the DNA is left out and the CDR3 is given as listed by TCRdb. The chain has TRBV30 and TRBJ1-1; the DNA was not used to check the table's D call, TRBD1. The CDR3 is 13 residues long, ends included. CDR1 is GTSNPN and CDR2 is SVGIG in the germline V gene (reference sequence). CDR3 loop: CAWRASGVPEAFF.

In its sample, this clone was seen a few times. The rearrangement uses TRBV30 and TRBJ2-5; TRBD1 matches 10 bases. Germline CDR1 GTSNPN, CDR2 SVGIG (reference sequence). The CDR3 is 12 amino acids. V was clipped by 5 bases and J by 7 bases; unmatched bases: 4. CDR3 region: CAWDRGRGTQYF. The DNA of the CDR3 is TGTGCCTGGGACAGGGGGCGGGGGACCCAGTACTTC.

The V gene is TRBV28, the J gene TRBJ2-7; the D is unclear. Trimming stripped 6 bases from V and 2 bases from J, with 20 bases between. Germline-derived CDR1 and CDR2 are MDHEN and SYDVKM. The CDR3 has 16 amino acids. The CDR3 here is CASSIISGDTAYEQYF. The DNA of the CDR3 is TGTGCCAGCAGCATCATCTCAGGTGATACTGCCTACGAGCAGTACTTC. Variable domain in full (rest from reference TRBV28 and TRBJ2-7): DVKVTQSSRYLVKRTGEKVFLECVQDMDHENMFWYRQDPGLGLRLIYFSYDVKMKEKGDIPEGYSVSREKKERFSLILESASTNQTSMYLCASSIISGDTAYEQYFGPGTRLTVT.

A few counts support this clone. This sequence joins TRBV27 and TRBJ2-7; tentative D call: TRBD1 (5 bases). The CDR3 covers 12 residues. Germline V lookup: CDR1 MNHEY, CDR2 SMNVEV (reference sequence). Trimming shortened V by 7 bases and J by 3 bases, and 10 bases separated the two germline ends. CDR3 coding DNA: TGTGCCAGCATCCCAGGGCGCTACGAGCAGTACTTC. It encodes CASIPGRYEQYF.

The CDR3 loop is CASSLSTKAQETQYF. The DNA of the CDR3 is TGTGCCAGCAGTTTATCGACTAAGGCCCAAGAGACCCAGTACTTC. This sequence joins TRBV28 and TRBJ2-5; a weak D match, TRBD2 (5 bases). Germline lookup yields CDR1 MDHEN and CDR2 SYDVKM. This CDR3 comprises 15 residues. Trimming stripped 1 base from V and 1 base from J, with 10 bases between.

This clone has just a few counts. V gene TRBV4-3 combines with J gene TRBJ1-2; D is ambiguous. Germline V gene data show CDR1 as LGHNA and CDR2 as YSLEER. Trimming stripped 0 bases from V and 8 bases from J, with 7 bases between. The CDR3 loop spans 12 amino acids. The DNA of the CDR3 is TGCGCCAGCAGCCAAGAGGGCGGGGGCTACACCTTC. Translation: CASSQEGGGYTF.

The chain links TRBV6-6 to TRBJ2-3; D is possibly TRBD2 (5 bases). The V gene lost 8 bases and the J gene lost 4 bases, with 22 bases spanning the gap. CDR1 and CDR2 (germline): MNHNY, SVGAGI (reference sequence). This CDR3 region has 16 residues. The CDR3 nucleotides read TGTGCCAGCTCTAGTTACCCTGGGCAGGAGGCAGATACGCAGTATTTT. It translates to CASSSYPGQEADTQYF.

This clone has more than one count but fewer than ten. V is TRBV28 and J is TRBJ2-7; TRBD1 is a possible D gene (5 bases). V lost 6 bases, J lost 3 bases, and 9 bases lay in between. The CDR3 is 12 amino acids. The germline gives CDR1 MDHEN, CDR2 SYDVKM. In nucleotides, the CDR3 is TGTGCCAGCAGGCAGGGCTTCTACGAGCAGTACTTC. Residues: CASRQGFYEQYF.

This clone was observed a handful of times. Other DNA sequences of this sample code for an identical CDR3. This chain uses TRBV20-1 with TRBJ2-7; no definite D call. Per germline, CDR1 DFQATT and CDR2 SNEGSKA (reference sequence). V lost 1 base and J 4 bases, leaving 5 bases between the germline ends. The CDR3 consists of 11 residues. In DNA form, the CDR3 reads TGCAGTGCTAGAGCCCCATACGAGCAGTACTTC. It codes for CSARAPYEQYF.

This clone was recorded a few times. The J gene is TRBJ1-5, the V gene TRBV30, with D possibly being TRBD1 (6 bases). Trimming cost V 2 bases and J 5 bases, with 16 bases left between them. The CDR3 length is 15 residues. Germline loops: CDR1 GTSNPN, CDR2 SVGIG (reference sequence). The chain's CDR3 is CAWSYQQGSHQPQHF. CDR3 bases: TGTGCCTGGAGTTACCAACAGGGATCCCATCAGCCCCAGCATTTT.

This clone was found a few times. V usage is TRBV15 and J usage is TRBJ2-3, with TRBD2 identical over 16 bases. J lost 3 bases, V lost 6 bases, and 3 bases had no gene match. CDR1 and CDR2 (germline): LNHNV, YYDKDF (reference sequence). The CDR3 has 16 amino acids. CDR3 nucleotide sequence: TGTGCCACCAGGAGGGGACTAGCGGGAGGGACAGATACGCAGTATTTT. Translation: CATRRGLAGGTDTQYF.

This chain joins TRBV6-4 and TRBJ2-3, with TRBD1 identical over 7 bases. The junction had 3 bases not matched to a gene; V was cut back by 2 bases and J by 4 bases. CDR3 length: 14 amino acids. Looked up from germline, CDR1 is MRHNA and CDR2 is SNTAGT. This CDR3 reads CASSDRGRADTQYF. CDR3 nucleotides: TGTGCCAGCAGTGACAGGGGGCGCGCAGATACGCAGTATTTT.

The table lists this clone with a few counts. The chain uses TRBV4-2 and TRBJ2-5; D is possibly TRBD1 (6 bases). CDR1 is LGHNA, CDR2 YNFKEQ, per germline. The V and J ends lost 1 base and 5 bases respectively, with 17 bases between them. This CDR3 is built from 16 residues. CDR3 DNA sequence: TGTGCCAGCAGCCAAGTCTCAACAGGGCGTGGGGAGACCCAGTACTTC. Encoded protein: CASSQVSTGRGETQYF.

V usage is TRBV29-1 and J usage is TRBJ2-7; D is possibly TRBD1 (5 bases). This CDR3 has 12 residues. Germline lookup yields CDR1 SQVTM and CDR2 ANQGSEA. The V gene lost 7 bases and the J gene lost 0 bases, with 10 bases spanning the gap. The CDR3 DNA reads TGCAGCGGGGGCTCTAACTCCTACGAGCAGTACTTC. This codes for CSGGSNSYEQYF.

This clone was seen a handful of times. The chain couples TRBV29-1 to TRBJ1-2; TRBD1 aligns across 8 bases. This CDR3 is 16 amino acids long. V shed 0 bases and J 7 bases; nucleotides not matched to a gene: 13. CDR1 SQVTM and CDR2 ANQGSEA come from the germline V gene. The CDR3 DNA sequence: TGCAGCGTTGAAGAAGGTAGGACAGGGTCTGCGTCTGGCTACACCTTC. Translating it yields CSVEEGRTGSASGYTF. Full variable domain (missing parts from reference TRBV29-1 and TRBJ1-2): SAVISQKPSRDICQRGTSLTIQCQVDSQVTMMFWYRQQPGQSLTLIATANQGSEATYESGFVIDKFPISRPNLTFSTLTVSNMSPEDSSIYLCSVEEGRTGSASGYTFGSGTRLTVV.

This clone came up a few times. The chain employs TRBV28 and TRBJ2-7, with D uncertain. The CDR3 has 11 residues. CDR1 and CDR2 (germline): MDHEN, SYDVKM. V was cut by 5 bases and J by 6 bases, with 8 bases left in between. The CDR3 region is CASSQASEQYF. CDR3 DNA sequence: TGTGCCAGCAGTCAGGCGAGCGAGCAGTACTTC.